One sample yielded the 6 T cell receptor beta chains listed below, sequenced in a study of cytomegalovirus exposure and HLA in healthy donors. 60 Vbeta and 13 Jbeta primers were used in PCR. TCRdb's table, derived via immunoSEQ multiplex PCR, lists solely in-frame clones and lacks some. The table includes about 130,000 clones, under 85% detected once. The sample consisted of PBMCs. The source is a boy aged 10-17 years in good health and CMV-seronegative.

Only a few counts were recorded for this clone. CDR3 sequence: CASSSSLTVNTEAFF. Written as DNA, the CDR3 is TGTGCCAGCAGTTCGTCCCTGACAGTGAACACTGAAGCTTTCTTT. This chain uses TRBV6-5 with TRBJ1-1; tentatively, D is TRBD1 (5 bases). The CDR3 length is 15 residues. Germline-derived CDR1 and CDR2 are MNHEY and SVGAGI. The germline V and J ends were trimmed by 4 bases and 0 bases, with 12 bases remaining between them.

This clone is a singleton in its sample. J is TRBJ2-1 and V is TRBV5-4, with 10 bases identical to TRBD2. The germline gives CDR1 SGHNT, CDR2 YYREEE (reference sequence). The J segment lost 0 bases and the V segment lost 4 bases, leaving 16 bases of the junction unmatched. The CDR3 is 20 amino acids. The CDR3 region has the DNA TGTGCCAGCAGCGGGGGCCTGGCACTAGCGGGGAGTCGCTCCTACAATGAGCAGTTCTTC. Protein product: CASSGGLALAGSRSYNEQFF. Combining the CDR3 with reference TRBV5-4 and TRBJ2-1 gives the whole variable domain ETGVTQSPTHLIKTRGQQVTLRCSSQSGHNTVSWYQQALGQGPQFIFQYYREEENGRGNFPPRFSGLQFPNYSSELNVNALELDDSALYLCASSGGLALAGSRSYNEQFFGPGTRLTVL.

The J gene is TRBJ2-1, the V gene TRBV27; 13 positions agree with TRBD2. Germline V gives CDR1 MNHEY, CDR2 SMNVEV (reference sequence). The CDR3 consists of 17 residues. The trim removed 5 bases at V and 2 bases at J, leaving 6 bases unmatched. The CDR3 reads CASSPRTSGRTYNEQFF. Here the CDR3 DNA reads TGTGCCAGCAGTCCTCGGACTAGCGGGAGAACCTACAATGAGCAGTTCTTC.

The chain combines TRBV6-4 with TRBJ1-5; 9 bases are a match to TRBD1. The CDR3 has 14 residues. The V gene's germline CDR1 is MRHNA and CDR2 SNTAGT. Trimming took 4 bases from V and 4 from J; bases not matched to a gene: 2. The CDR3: CASSAGTGNQPQHF. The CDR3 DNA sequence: TGTGCCAGCAGTGCCGGGACAGGGAATCAGCCCCAGCATTTT.

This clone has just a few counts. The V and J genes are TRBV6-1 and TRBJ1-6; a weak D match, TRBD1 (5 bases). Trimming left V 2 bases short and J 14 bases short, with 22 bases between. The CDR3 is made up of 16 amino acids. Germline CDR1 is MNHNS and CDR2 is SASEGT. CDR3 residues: CASSESPGLPSKALHF. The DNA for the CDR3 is TGTGCCAGCAGTGAATCACCGGGACTGCCCTCAAAGGCCCTCCACTTT.

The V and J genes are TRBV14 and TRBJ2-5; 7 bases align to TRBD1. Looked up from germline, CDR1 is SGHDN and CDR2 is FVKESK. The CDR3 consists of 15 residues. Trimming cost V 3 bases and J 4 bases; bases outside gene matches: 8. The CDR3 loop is CASSQNTGVGETQYF. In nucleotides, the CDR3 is TGTGCCAGCAGCCAGAATACAGGGGTTGGAGAGACCCAGTACTTC. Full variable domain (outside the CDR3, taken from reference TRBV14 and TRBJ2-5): EAGVTQFPSHSVIEKGQTVTLRCDPISGHDNLYWYRRVMGKEIKFLLHFVKESKQDESGMPNNRFLAERTGGTYSTLKVQPAELEDSGVYFCASSQNTGVGETQYFGPGTRLLVL.